Here is one T cell receptor (beta chain) with its context. What it binds is not known. Coverage ceases 3 residues before the CDR3 finishes, and the germline J gene fills in the end. The sample belongs to a study of T cells in women clearing cervical HPV infection. Study background: Controls' single incident HPV16 infection cleared within 12 months without precancer. Controls gave blood once infection was undetectable; cases at lesion identification. Study-level points and caveats: TRBV6-7 relative abundance averaged around 0.11% in cases and 0.15% to 0.2% in controls.

Germline V CDR1 and CDR2: SNHLY, FYNNEI. V dropped 6 bases and J dropped 4 bases, with 10 bases sitting between them. CDR3 length equals 13 residues. Profiling relied on immunoSEQ multiplex PCR, and the TCRdb table lists in-frame clones only, not all of them. The sample data list under 35,000 clones. HPV was found by MY09/MY11 PCR and dot-blot genotyping. Sample: blood buffy coat. This receptor was identified in a woman between 18 and 75 years old with a cervical HPV16 infection that either progressed to CIN3+ or cleared (not recorded which). The gene calls are TRBV2 and TRBJ2-1; D is undetermined. The sequenced CDR3 bases are TGTGCCAGCAGCACAACAGTTTACAATGAG. It codes for CASSTTVYNE. The complete CDR3 sequence is CASSTTVYNEQFF.